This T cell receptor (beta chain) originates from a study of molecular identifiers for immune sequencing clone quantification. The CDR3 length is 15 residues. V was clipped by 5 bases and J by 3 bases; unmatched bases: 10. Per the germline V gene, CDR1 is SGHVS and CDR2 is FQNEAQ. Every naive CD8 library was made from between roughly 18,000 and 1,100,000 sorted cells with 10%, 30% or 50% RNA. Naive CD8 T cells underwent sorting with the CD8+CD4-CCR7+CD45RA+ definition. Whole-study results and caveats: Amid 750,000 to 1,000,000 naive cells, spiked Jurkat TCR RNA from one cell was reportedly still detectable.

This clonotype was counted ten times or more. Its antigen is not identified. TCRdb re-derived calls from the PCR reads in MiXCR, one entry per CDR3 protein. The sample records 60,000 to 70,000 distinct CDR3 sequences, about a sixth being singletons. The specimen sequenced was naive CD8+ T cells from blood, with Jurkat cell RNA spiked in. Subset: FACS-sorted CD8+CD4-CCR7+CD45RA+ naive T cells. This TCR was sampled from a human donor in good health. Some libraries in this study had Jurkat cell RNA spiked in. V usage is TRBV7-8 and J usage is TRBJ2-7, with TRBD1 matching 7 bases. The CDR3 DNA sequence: TGTGCCAGCAGCCATGGGACAGATCTAATCTACGAGCAGTACTTC. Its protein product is CASSHGTDLIYEQYF.